The 24 T cell receptor beta chains given below trace back to one sample, sequenced in a study of CD8 T cells in ankylosing spondylitis. MiXCR, run by TCRdb on the 5' RACE reads, gives a single entry per CDR3 protein. The data show 400,000 or so distinct CDR3 sequences, with roughly a quarter seen just once and roughly 0.8% held by the top ten. Regarding the study as a whole: Apparently characteristic of ankylosing spondylitis blood was a TCR beta motif (under ten highly homologous variants).

For these TCRs, the target antigens are not known. The sequenced sample consisted of blood, either unsorted or a sorted T cell fraction (not recorded which). The receptors stem from a male donor with ankylosing spondylitis.

The rearrangement links TRBV2 to TRBJ2-2, with D possibly being TRBD1 (6 bases). This CDR3 has 13 amino acids. The germline gives CDR1 SNHLY, CDR2 FYNNEI. Deletions cut 4 bases from V and 8 bases from J, with 11 bases between. The CDR3 region has the DNA TGTGCCAGCAGTGGGACAGCCCGAGGGGAGCTGTTTTTT. This gives the protein CASSGTARGELFF.

V usage is TRBV2 and J usage is TRBJ2-7; D is perhaps TRBD2 (6 bases). The CDR3 has 16 amino acids. CDR1 and CDR2 from the germline V gene are SNHLY and FYNNEI. Trimming cost V 2 bases and J 0 bases, with 14 bases left between them. CDR3 DNA sequence: TGTGCCAGCAGTGAACAGGGTCGGCGGGGCTCCTACGAGCAGTACGTC. Amino acid sequence: CASSEQGRRGSYEQYV.

Of note for this clonotype: Possible read error: a much larger clone is one base away. This sequence joins TRBV5-1 and TRBJ2-3; D is undetermined. The better agreement between TRBJ1-5 and the DNA end casts doubt on the J call. Germline V gene sequence: CDR1 SGHRS, CDR2 YFSETQ. This CDR3 is built from 14 residues. The CDR3 DNA reads as TGCGCCAGCAGCCCTCTAGGCAGCACAGATACGCAGCATTTT. Its protein is CASSPLGSTDTQHF.

The genes are TRBV9 and TRBJ2-1; D remains ambiguous. Looked up from germline, CDR1 is SGDLS and CDR2 is YYNGEE. The CDR3 extends over 14 amino acids. V lost 5 bases and J 6 bases, leaving 15 bases between the germline ends. The DNA for the CDR3 is TGTGCCAGCAGTAGGGCGCCCACATTCAATGAGCAGTTCTTC. This sequence encodes CASSRAPTFNEQFF.

The chain carries TRBV20-1 and TRBJ1-2; D call uncertain. The CDR3 is made up of 16 amino acids. Trimming stripped 6 bases from V and 7 bases from J, with 27 bases between. Per germline, CDR1 DFQATT and CDR2 SNEGSKA (reference sequence). CDR3 DNA sequence: TGCAGTGCCACCACCTCGGGCCGACGATCCCTCTCTGGCTACACCTTC. This translates into CSATTSGRRSLSGYTF.

This clonotype was observed a few times. This chain joins TRBV7-7 and TRBJ2-2; 7 nucleotides align to TRBD2. Germline V gene lookup returns CDR1 SSHAT and CDR2 FNYEAQ (reference sequence). Trimming removed 5 bases from V and 4 bases from J; junction bases left unmatched: 10. The CDR3 is 16 amino acids. In nucleotides, the CDR3 is TGTGCCAGCAGCCCCCGAGTAGCGGGTTCCACCGGGGAGCTGTTTTTT. Protein product: CASSPRVAGSTGELFF.

By share, this clonotype counts as medium-sized. V and J are TRBV5-1 and TRBJ1-3; D might be TRBD1 (5 bases). The CDR3 spans 15 residues. Germline V CDR1 and CDR2: SGHRS, YFSETQ. With 0 bases removed from V and 8 bases from J, the gap between germline ends came to 15 bases. The CDR3 sequence is CASSLEGRSQDTIYF. As DNA, the CDR3 is TGCGCCAGCAGCTTGGAGGGACGCTCCCAGGACACCATATATTTT. The variable domain in full, with the rest retrieved from reference TRBV5-1 and TRBJ1-3, is KAGVTQTPRYLIKTRGQQVTLSCSPISGHRSVSWYQQTPGQGLQFLFEYFSETQRNKGNFPGRFSGRQFSNSRSEMNVSTLELGDSALYLCASSLEGRSQDTIYFGEGSWLTVV.

This clonotype turned up a few times. CDR3 region: CASSLEVSGETQYF. The CDR3 DNA follows: TGCGCCAGCAGCTTGGAGGTTTCGGGGGAGACCCAGTACTTC. The chain links TRBV5-1 to TRBJ2-5; D possibly corresponds to TRBD2 (5 bases). The CDR3 loop spans 14 amino acids. Deletions cut 0 bases from V and 5 bases from J, with 11 bases between. In germline, CDR1 is SGHRS, CDR2 YFSETQ.

In its sample, this clonotype was seen a few times. V gene TRBV7-9 combines with J gene TRBJ2-2, with no clear D. Looked up from germline, CDR1 is SEHNR and CDR2 is FQNEAQ (reference sequence). The CDR3 contains 16 residues. Deletions cut 5 bases from V and 0 bases from J, with 13 bases between. The CDR3 bases are TGTGCCAGCAGCAACTCAGACACGGCGAACACCGGGGAGCTGTTTTTT. Residues: CASSNSDTANTGELFF.

CDR3 residues: CASSLVKGANYGYTF. In DNA form, the CDR3 reads TGTGCCAGCAGCTTAGTTAAGGGGGCAAACTATGGCTACACCTTC. The rearrangement links TRBV7-8 to TRBJ1-2; 7 bases are a match to TRBD1. The ends lost 1 base at V and 2 bases at J; junction bases unmatched: 4. The CDR3 sequence is 15 residues long. Germline lookup yields CDR1 SGHVS and CDR2 FQNEAQ.

This clonotype has more than one count but fewer than ten. The genes are TRBV12-3 or TRBV12-4 and TRBJ2-5, with D perhaps given as TRBD1 or TRBD2 (5 bases each). V was cut by 6 bases and J by 5 bases, with 10 bases left in between. The CDR3 has 12 amino acids. In nucleotides, the CDR3 is TGTGCCAGCAGGTCCTGGGGGGAGACCCAGTACTTC. Translated, it gives CASRSWGETQYF.

The sample holds a few counts of this clonotype. J is TRBJ2-3 and V is TRBV2, with D uncertain. The germline gives CDR1 SNHLY, CDR2 FYNNEI. The CDR3 contains 15 residues. Trimming stripped 5 bases from V and 5 bases from J, with 17 bases between. The CDR3 sequence: CASSPWAGPIDTQYF. The CDR3 DNA follows: TGTGCCAGCAGTCCCTGGGCAGGCCCGATAGATACGCAGTATTTT.

This clonotype has just a few counts. The CDR3 DNA reads as TGCAGTGCTAGAAGGGGCCCTCGCACAGATACGCAGTATTTT. This sequence encodes CSARRGPRTDTQYF. This chain uses TRBV20-1 with TRBJ2-3, with a weak D call TRBD1 (5 bases). The CDR3 sequence is 14 residues long. V lost 2 bases to trimming and J lost 1 base, with 10 bases between them. CDR1 DFQATT and CDR2 SNEGSKA come from the germline V gene (reference sequence).

The gene calls are TRBV11-2 and TRBJ1-6; 7 bases are a match to TRBD1. V gave up 5 bases and J gave up 7 bases; unmatched junction bases: 8. Germline V gives CDR1 SGHAT, CDR2 FQNNGV. This CDR3 spans 15 amino acids. The CDR3 DNA reads TGTGCCAGCAGCCCGTCGGGACAGCTAAATTCACCCCTCCACTTT. This gives the protein CASSPSGQLNSPLHF.

V is TRBV20-1 and J is TRBJ1-2, with TRBD1 identical over 8 bases. In germline, CDR1 is DFQATT, CDR2 SNEGSKA (reference sequence). Trimming cost V 5 bases and J 8 bases; bases outside gene matches: 7. The length of the CDR3 is 12 residues. The CDR3 sequence is CSAPRQGLGYTF. The CDR3 DNA reads TGCAGTGCTCCGAGACAGGGGCTGGGCTACACCTTC.

The chain carries TRBV12-3 or TRBV12-4 and TRBJ2-5, with 12 bases that match TRBD2. The CDR3 is 18 residues long. V was clipped by 1 base and J by 5 bases; unmatched bases: 11. The CDR3 protein is CASSLGIVTSGSWETQYF. CDR3 DNA sequence: TGTGCCAGCAGTTTAGGGATCGTGACTAGCGGGAGTTGGGAGACCCAGTACTTC.

This clonotype was detected a few times. CDR3 DNA sequence: TGTGCCAGTAGTCTCCGACAGGGCGTCTATGGCTACACCTTC. Translating it yields CASSLRQGVYGYTF. The chain joins TRBV19 to TRBJ1-2; 7 bases fit TRBD1. Germline values: CDR1 LNHDA, CDR2 SQIVND (reference sequence). The V gene end was trimmed by 5 bases and the J gene end by 4 bases; junction bases not matched to a gene: 7. The CDR3 is made up of 14 amino acids.

The genes are TRBV7-6 and TRBJ2-2; tentative D call: TRBD1 (7 bases). The CDR3 length is 15 residues. Germline CDR1 SGHVS, CDR2 FNYEAQ. The germline V and J ends were trimmed by 5 bases and 5 bases, with 15 bases remaining between them. CDR3 sequence reads: CASSSQGGGTGELFF. The CDR3 bases are TGTGCCAGCAGCAGTCAGGGGGGAGGTACCGGGGAGCTGTTTTTT.

The chain employs TRBV7-2 and TRBJ2-6; D is tentatively TRBD1 or TRBD2 (5 bases each). CDR3 size: 17 residues. Trimming took off 1 base at V and 4 bases at J, with 14 bases between the two ends. The germline V gene has CDR1 SGHTA and CDR2 FQGNSA. The CDR3 DNA sequence: TGTGCCAGCAGCTTAGTACCAGGGCTAGCCGGGGCCAACGTCCTGACTTTC. Residues: CASSLVPGLAGANVLTF.

The CDR3 DNA reads TGTGCCTGGAGCGAACCCAGAAGGCGGGAGGTAGATACGCAGTATTTT. It specifies CAWSEPRRREVDTQYF. This chain links TRBV30 with TRBJ2-3; 8 nucleotides align to TRBD2. The germline V gene encodes CDR1 GTSNPN and CDR2 SVGIG (reference sequence). This CDR3 is 16 amino acids long. The V gene end was trimmed by 3 bases and the J gene end by 5 bases; junction bases not matched to a gene: 13. Looking up the rest from reference TRBV30 and TRBJ2-3 gives the full variable domain: SQTIHQWPATLVQPVGSPLSLECTVEGTSNPNLYWYRQAAGRGLQLLFYSVGIGQISSEVPQNLSASRPQDRQFILSSKKLLLSDSGFYLCAWSEPRRREVDTQYFGPGTRLTVL.

The chain joins TRBV19 to TRBJ2-1; D gene uncertain. V lost 7 bases and J 5 bases, leaving 15 bases between the germline ends. The CDR3 sequence is 14 residues long. The V gene's germline CDR1 is LNHDA and CDR2 SQIVND (reference sequence). CDR3 protein: CASNYPSGHNEQFF. As DNA, the CDR3 is TGTGCCAGTAACTATCCTTCAGGCCACAATGAGCAGTTCTTC.

This clonotype has just a few counts. This chain uses TRBV5-1 with TRBJ2-1, with a weak D call TRBD2 (6 bases). The germline gives CDR1 SGHRS, CDR2 YFSETQ. V lost 0 bases to trimming and J lost 6 bases, with 13 bases between them. The CDR3 length is 15 residues. The CDR3, as DNA: TGCGCCAGCAGCTTGGACGGGAGAGGTCCCAATGAGCAGTTCTTC. Its protein product is CASSLDGRGPNEQFF.

In this sample, this clonotype turned up a few times. The chain has TRBV20-1 and TRBJ2-1, with TRBD2 matching 16 bases. CDR3 length equals 14 residues. Germline V gene sequence: CDR1 DFQATT, CDR2 SNEGSKA (reference sequence). V lost 3 bases to trimming and J lost 7 bases; unmatched junction nucleotides: 0. CDR3 loop: CSARGLAGGNEQFF. The CDR3 DNA is TGCAGTGCTAGGGGACTAGCGGGAGGGAATGAGCAGTTCTTC.

In its sample, this clonotype was seen a few times. The chain links TRBV7-2 to TRBJ2-2; D possibly corresponds to TRBD2 (6 bases). V was shortened by 5 bases and J by 3 bases, with 13 bases between the two germline ends. CDR3 length equals 15 residues. The germline gives CDR1 SGHTA, CDR2 FQGNSA. As DNA, the CDR3 is TGTGCCAGCAGCACCTACGGGGGAGACACCGGGGAGCTGTTTTTT. Protein sequence: CASSTYGGDTGELFF.